These 26 T cell receptor beta chains were sequenced from one sample in a study of CD8 T cells in ankylosing spondylitis. Findings and limits, study-wide: Characteristic of ankylosing spondylitis blood, it appeared, was a TCR beta motif comprising roughly 8 highly homologous variants.

Their antigen targets remain unknown. TCRdb re-called the 5' RACE reads through MiXCR, storing one row per CDR3 protein. The repertoire holds roughly 700,000 distinct CDR3 sequences, with around 17% as singletons. Sequencing was carried out using blood, either unsorted or a sorted T cell fraction (not recorded which). The receptors were sampled from a male donor with ankylosing spondylitis.

The DNA for the CDR3 is TGCGCCAGCAGCCGGGGGACAGGGGGTCCCTCTAGCACAGATACGCAGTATTTT. Translation gives CASSRGTGGPSSTDTQYF. The genes are TRBV4-3 and TRBJ2-3; TRBD1 aligns across 11 bases. J gave up 0 bases and V 4 bases, and 9 bases lay outside the gene matches. CDR3 length: 18 amino acids. Germline CDR1 LGHNA, CDR2 YSLEER.

This chain joins TRBV5-5 and TRBJ1-6; TRBD1 aligns across 7 bases. V lost 9 bases to trimming and J lost 10 bases; unmatched junction nucleotides: 16. Looked up from germline, CDR1 is SGHKS and CDR2 is YYEKEE (reference sequence). This CDR3 is built from 15 residues. The CDR3 DNA reads as TGTGCCAACAGTTTGACACAGGGGACTCAATCACCCCTCCACTTT. Protein: CANSLTQGTQSPLHF.

Notes on this clonotype: At one of its ends the junction is not consistent with the germline gene, which may arise from a read error. The chain combines TRBV4-1 with TRBJ1-2; D unclear. This CDR3 has 16 amino acids. Germline values: CDR1 MGHRA, CDR2 YSYEKL. The CDR3 sequence: CASSQVIVVRNCGYTF. The CDR3 region has the DNA TGCGCCAGCAGCCAAGTCATAGTTGTCCGTAACTGTGGCTACACCTTC.

V usage is TRBV28 and J usage is TRBJ2-3; TRBD2 aligns across 9 bases. In germline, CDR1 is MDHEN, CDR2 SYDVKM. Trimming at V came to 3 bases and at J to 2 bases, leaving 9 bases not matched to a gene. CDR3 size: 17 residues. This CDR3 reads CASSFPLAGQLTDTQYF. CDR3 nucleotides: TGTGCCAGCAGTTTCCCACTAGCGGGCCAACTCACAGATACGCAGTATTTT.

The genes are TRBV4-2 and TRBJ2-5, with 8 bases identical to TRBD1. Trimming at V came to 1 base and at J to 5 bases, leaving 15 bases not matched to a gene. Germline CDR1 LGHNA, CDR2 YNFKEQ. CDR3 size: 18 residues. CDR3 DNA sequence: TGTGCCAGCAGCCAAGGGACAGGGACTCGGAGGCCGGGTGAGACCCAGTACTTC. Translation: CASSQGTGTRRPGETQYF.

This clonotype appeared many times. The genes are TRBV5-6 and TRBJ2-4, with D uncertain. V lost 0 bases and J 0 bases, leaving 7 bases between the germline ends. The CDR3 runs to 15 residues. CDR1 is SGHDT, CDR2 YYEEEE, per germline. The CDR3 loop is CASSLGALAKNIQYF. CDR3 sequence (DNA): TGTGCCAGCAGCTTGGGAGCACTAGCCAAAAACATTCAGTACTTC.

Comments on this clonotype: Just one base apart from a much larger clone, this may be a read error. The chain has TRBV20-1 and TRBJ1-1; a weak D match, TRBD1 (5 bases). The CDR3 has 14 residues. CDR1 is DFQATT, CDR2 SNEGSKA, per germline (reference sequence). The ends were cut back, 6 bases at V and 2 bases at J, with 16 bases in the middle. The CDR3 spells CSAVRQPVNTEAFF. CDR3 nucleotides: TGCAGTGCCGTCAGACAGCCCGTAAACACTGAAGCTTTCTTT.

The chain employs TRBV27 and TRBJ2-7; D gene ambiguous. The ends were cut back, 2 bases at V and 0 bases at J, with 5 bases in the middle. From germline, CDR1 is MNHEY and CDR2 SMNVEV (reference sequence). The CDR3 totals 13 residues. The CDR3 bases are TGTGCCAGCAGTTTAATGACCTCCTACGAGCAGTACTTC. Translated: CASSLMTSYEQYF.

This sequence joins TRBV7-9 and TRBJ1-1; D ambiguous. This CDR3 contains 14 residues. The ends were cut back, 3 bases at V and 1 base at J, with 9 bases in the middle. CDR1 SEHNR and CDR2 FQNEAQ come from the germline V gene (reference sequence). The chain's CDR3 is CASSFEHRNTEAFF. The CDR3 DNA sequence: TGTGCCAGCAGCTTCGAACATCGGAACACTGAAGCTTTCTTT.

This CDR3 reads CSAHSSGGVSDTQYF. CDR3 in DNA: TGCAGTGCGCATTCTAGCGGGGGGGTCTCAGATACGCAGTATTTT. V and J are TRBV20-1 and TRBJ2-3; 12 nucleotides line up with TRBD2. Unmatched junction bases numbered 8, after V lost 6 bases and J lost 4 bases. This CDR3 region has 15 residues. Germline assignment: CDR1 DFQATT and CDR2 SNEGSKA (reference sequence).

The genes are TRBV20-1 and TRBJ2-5; TRBD2 agrees at 13 bases. The CDR3 is made up of 15 amino acids. V lost 0 bases and J lost 4; bases outside the gene matches: 2. The V gene's germline CDR1 is DFQATT and CDR2 SNEGSKA (reference sequence). CDR3: CSARDRLAGGETQYF. The CDR3 DNA is TGCAGTGCTAGAGATAGACTAGCGGGGGGAGAGACCCAGTACTTC.

This clonotype was observed a handful of times. The chain uses TRBV7-9 and TRBJ1-1, with a weak D call TRBD1 (6 bases). The CDR3 totals 16 residues. V lost 5 bases to trimming and J lost 1 base, with 17 bases between them. CDR1 is SEHNR and CDR2 is FQNEAQ in the germline V gene (reference sequence). The CDR3 loop reads CASSPQKTGQNTEAFF. The DNA for the CDR3 is TGTGCCAGCAGCCCCCAGAAGACAGGCCAGAACACTGAAGCTTTCTTT. Based on the CDR3 plus reference TRBV7-9 and TRBJ1-1, the full variable domain is DTGVSQNPRHKITKRGQNVTFRCDPISEHNRLYWYRQTLGQGPEFLTYFQNEAQLEKSRLLSDRFSAERPKGSFSTLEIQRTEQGDSAMYLCASSPQKTGQNTEAFFGQGTRLTVV.

The chain is built from TRBV4-2 and TRBJ2-7; D call uncertain. Trimming removed 0 bases from V and 3 bases from J, with 6 bases in between. The V gene's germline CDR1 is LGHNA and CDR2 YNFKEQ. The CDR3 is 13 amino acids. The CDR3 reads CASSQDESYEQYF. The CDR3 coding sequence is TGTGCCAGCAGCCAAGATGAGAGCTACGAGCAGTACTTC.

The rearrangement links TRBV15 to TRBJ2-7; possibly TRBD1 for D (6 bases). The CDR3 is made up of 14 amino acids. Germline V gene sequence: CDR1 LNHNV, CDR2 YYDKDF (reference sequence). V was pared by 4 bases and J by 0 bases, with 10 bases between. The CDR3 DNA sequence: TGTGCCACCAGCAACCGGGACAACTCCTACGAGCAGTACTTC. Amino acids: CATSNRDNSYEQYF.

The chain uses TRBV7-6 and TRBJ1-1; 11 bases match TRBD1. There are 16 residues in the CDR3. V lost 4 bases to trimming and J lost 0 bases; unmatched junction nucleotides: 4. The germline CDR1 and CDR2 sequences are SGHVS and FNYEAQ. Here the CDR3 reads CASSSGQGAMNTEAFF. For the CDR3, the DNA is TGTGCCAGCAGCTCAGGACAGGGGGCAATGAACACTGAAGCTTTCTTT.

The rearrangement uses TRBV11-2 and TRBJ2-4; 7 nucleotides agree with TRBD2. The CDR3 has 13 amino acids. In germline, CDR1 is SGHAT, CDR2 FQNNGV. The ends lost 1 base at V and 8 bases at J; junction bases unmatched: 2. The CDR3 nucleotides read TGTGCCAGCAGCTTAGGGACTAGTTACATTCAGTACTTC. Protein sequence: CASSLGTSYIQYF.

This clonotype has at least ten counts. V and J are TRBV12-3 or TRBV12-4 and TRBJ2-7, with D perhaps TRBD1 (6 bases). There are 15 residues in the CDR3. Trimming shortened V by 4 bases and J by 0 bases, and 13 bases separated the two germline ends. CDR3 coding DNA: TGTGCCAGCAGTTATAGTCAGGACAGCTCCTACGAGCAGTACTTC. Translation: CASSYSQDSSYEQYF.

In its sample, this clonotype was seen a few times. V is TRBV12-3 or TRBV12-4 and J is TRBJ1-5; TRBD1 is a possible D gene (5 bases). The CDR3 is 13 residues long. V was cut by 10 bases and J by 6 bases, with 16 bases left in between. CDR3 residues: CATSWQGTQPQHF. Written as DNA, the CDR3 is TGTGCCACCTCTTGGCAGGGAACTCAGCCCCAGCATTTT.

This clonotype has a handful of counts. The chain recombines TRBV6-2 or TRBV6-3 with TRBJ2-3, with 7 bases that match TRBD2. This CDR3 region has 19 residues. The V gene end was trimmed by 0 bases and the J gene end by 6 bases; junction bases not matched to a gene: 18. Germline values: CDR1 MNHEY, CDR2 SVGEGT. The CDR3 DNA follows: TGTGCCAGCAGTTACTCGAAACGAAGGGCTAGCGGATATCTGGATACGCAGTATTTT. Protein product: CASSYSKRRASGYLDTQYF.

This clonotype was counted only a few times. The gene calls are TRBV29-1 and TRBJ1-3; D ambiguous. Germline loops: CDR1 SQVTM, CDR2 ANQGSEA. CDR3 length: 13 residues. V lost 7 bases, J lost 1 base, and 11 bases lay in between. DNA of the CDR3: TGCAGCGACGACTCTCTGTCTGGAAACACCATATATTTT. Its translation: CSDDSLSGNTIYF.

The sample holds a few counts of this clonotype. The chain combines TRBV6-1 with TRBJ1-4; TRBD1 aligns across 8 bases. CDR3 length: 16 amino acids. The V segment lost 2 bases and the J segment 7 bases; nucleotides outside the gene matches: 9. Germline V gene lookup returns CDR1 MNHNS and CDR2 SASEGT. CDR3 bases: TGTGCCAGCAGTGAAAGACGGTCCGGGACAGGTGAAAAACTGTTTTTT. Translation: CASSERRSGTGEKLFF.

This clonotype was detected many times. The J gene is TRBJ2-7, the V gene TRBV25-1; D not resolved. CDR1 is MGHDK, CDR2 SYGVNS, per germline. With 1 base removed from V and 0 bases from J, the gap between germline ends came to 10 bases. The CDR3 runs 15 residues. CDR3 residues: CASSESAVSSYEQYF. In DNA, the CDR3 is TGTGCCAGCAGTGAATCAGCCGTGAGCTCCTACGAGCAGTACTTC.

This clonotype was observed a handful of times. The chain recombines TRBV7-8 with TRBJ2-2; tentatively, D is TRBD2 (6 bases). Germline-derived CDR1 and CDR2 are SGHVS and FQNEAQ. The CDR3 consists of 16 residues. The V and J ends lost 2 bases and 1 base respectively, with 11 bases between them. The CDR3 is CASSLWGEQNTGELFF. CDR3 coding DNA: TGTGCCAGCAGCTTATGGGGGGAGCAGAACACCGGGGAGCTGTTTTTT.

The chain employs TRBV12-3 or TRBV12-4 and TRBJ1-2; TRBD1 agrees at 9 bases. Unmatched junction bases numbered 8, after V lost 1 base and J lost 8 bases. CDR3 length: 15 residues. The DNA for the CDR3 is TGTGCCAGCAGTTTAGGGGGACAGGGTATGTTAGGCTACACCTTC. Its translation: CASSLGGQGMLGYTF.

This clonotype has more than one count but fewer than ten. V usage is TRBV10-3 and J usage is TRBJ2-1; possibly TRBD1 for D (6 bases). The V gene's germline CDR1 is ENHRY and CDR2 SYGVKD. V lost 4 bases and J 7 bases, leaving 20 bases between the germline ends. CDR3 length: 16 amino acids. CDR3 DNA sequence: TGTGCCATCAGTGGGGGATCAGGGGCCGAACTAAATGAGCAGTTCTTC. Translating gives CAISGGSGAELNEQFF.

The chain joins TRBV24-1 to TRBJ2-1, with a tentative D call TRBD1 (6 bases). Per the germline V gene, CDR1 is KGHDR and CDR2 is SFDVKD. The CDR3 is made up of 13 amino acids. The V end lost 5 bases, the J end lost 3 bases, and 7 bases lay between the germline ends. DNA for the CDR3: TGTGCCACCAGTGCGGACAGCTACAATGAGCAGTTCTTC. This translates into CATSADSYNEQFF.